This T cell receptor beta chain is from a study of T-cell reconstitution after alpha-beta-depleted transplantation in children. This clonotype turned up a few times. Trimming cost V 4 bases and J 1 base; bases outside gene matches: 13. This CDR3 comprises 19 residues. Germline CDR1 and CDR2: SGDLS and YYNGEE. Unique molecular identifiers were used to barcode this TCRbeta library. TCRdb independently ran MiXCR on the PCR reads; one entry per CDR3 protein. The table has approximately 350,000 distinct CDR3 sequences, around 10% seen once. The source is a human donor who donated a stem cell graft to a child with acute lymphoblastic leukemia. The source was PBMCs from the stem cell graft donor, collected from the stem cell graft. The gene calls are TRBV9 and TRBJ2-6, with 8 nucleotides matching TRBD1. The CDR3 sequence is CASSQRTGPPVSGANVLTF. The CDR3 DNA reads TGTGCCAGCAGCCAGCGGACAGGGCCCCCAGTTTCTGGGGCCAACGTCCTGACTTTC.